The 7 T cell receptor beta chains in this list originate from one sample, sequenced in a study of T cells of healthy individuals. TCRdb recomputed calls from the 5' RACE reads with MiXCR, one row per CDR3 protein. The sample has nearly 100,000 distinct CDR3 sequences, around 17% seen once; the top ten hold 6.2%. Every receptor here comes from a human donor in good health.

This chain links TRBV20-1 with TRBJ1-6, with 8 positions matching TRBD1. The CDR3 runs to 13 residues. Germline V lookup: CDR1 DFQATT, CDR2 SNEGSKA (reference sequence). V was pared by 7 bases and J by 7 bases, with 6 bases of the junction left unmatched. CDR3 bases: TGCAGTGGGGGGACAGGTCTCAATTCACCCCTCCACTTT. Amino acids: CSGGTGLNSPLHF.

This clonotype was picked up many times. The V and J genes are TRBV7-9 and TRBJ2-7; possible D gene TRBD1, 5 bases. CDR1 and CDR2 (germline): SEHNR, FQNEAQ (reference sequence). The CDR3 runs to 15 residues. Between the trimmed V and J ends, which lost 0 bases and 3 bases, there was a span of 12 bases. CDR3 loop: CASSLAQGMVYEQYF. For the CDR3, the DNA is TGTGCCAGCAGCTTAGCCCAGGGTATGGTCTACGAGCAGTACTTC.

In its sample, this clonotype was seen a few times. The chain is built from TRBV20-1 and TRBJ2-2; TRBD2 might be the D (5 bases). The V end lost 6 bases, the J end lost 5 bases, and 16 bases lay between the germline ends. From germline, CDR1 is DFQATT and CDR2 SNEGSKA (reference sequence). The CDR3 consists of 14 residues. The CDR3 bases are TGCAGTGCACTGGGAGCCCGACGGACCGGGGAGCTGTTTTTT. Residues: CSALGARRTGELFF.

This clonotype appeared a few times. CDR3 bases: TGTGCCAGCAGTTCCTCGCTCTCTGGAAACACCATATATTTT. This gives the protein CASSSSLSGNTIYF. This chain joins TRBV6-6 and TRBJ1-3; D gene ambiguous. Per the germline V gene, CDR1 is MNHNY and CDR2 is SVGAGI (reference sequence). The CDR3 consists of 14 residues. The V gene lost 4 bases and the J gene lost 0 bases, with 7 bases spanning the gap.

V is TRBV15 and J is TRBJ2-7; D might be TRBD1 or TRBD2, each matching 5 bases. Germline V lookup: CDR1 LNHNV, CDR2 YYDKDF (reference sequence). V was clipped by 6 bases and J by 6 bases, with 15 bases between them. This CDR3 region has 13 residues. The CDR3 loop reads CATSPGRGTEQYF. In nucleotides, the CDR3 is TGTGCCACCAGTCCCGGGCGAGGGACCGAGCAGTACTTC.

V is TRBV27 and J is TRBJ2-7, with TRBD2 identical over 8 bases. This CDR3 contains 14 residues. V was clipped by 8 bases and J by 5 bases; unmatched bases: 11. Germline V lookup: CDR1 MNHEY, CDR2 SMNVEV (reference sequence). CDR3 loop: CASCPGLGPHEQYF. CDR3 bases: TGTGCCAGCTGCCCGGGACTAGGACCCCACGAGCAGTACTTC.

This clonotype was seen a handful of times. The chain uses TRBV2 and TRBJ1-6; D gene uncertain. Trimming shortened V by 4 bases and J by 10 bases, and 14 bases separated the two germline ends. Germline loops: CDR1 SNHLY, CDR2 FYNNEI. The CDR3 extends over 14 amino acids. CDR3 bases: TGTGCCAGCAGTGTCGCCCCCTCGGGGTCACCCCTCCACTTT. Amino acid sequence: CASSVAPSGSPLHF. The entire variable domain, with the rest obtained from reference TRBV2 and TRBJ1-6, is as follows: EPEVTQTPSHQVTQMGQEVILRCVPISNHLYFYWYRQILGQKVEFLVSFYNNEISEKSEIFDDQFSVERPDGSNFTLKIRSTKLEDSAMYFCASSVAPSGSPLHFGNGTRLTVT.